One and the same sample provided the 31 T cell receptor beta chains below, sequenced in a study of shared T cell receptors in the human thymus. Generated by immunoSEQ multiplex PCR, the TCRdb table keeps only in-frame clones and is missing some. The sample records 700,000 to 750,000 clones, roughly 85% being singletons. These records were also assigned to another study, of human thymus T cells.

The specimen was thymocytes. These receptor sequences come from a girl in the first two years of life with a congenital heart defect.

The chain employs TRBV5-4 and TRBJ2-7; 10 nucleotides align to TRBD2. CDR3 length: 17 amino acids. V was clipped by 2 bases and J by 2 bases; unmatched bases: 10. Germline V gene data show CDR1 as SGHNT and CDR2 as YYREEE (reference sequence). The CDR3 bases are TGTGCCAGCAGCTTTGGGGGGAGAGCGGGGGGGACCTACGAGCAGTACTTC. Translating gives CASSFGGRAGGTYEQYF.

CDR3 sequence: CASSLMAGGLYEQYF. In DNA form, the CDR3 reads TGTGCCAGCAGTTTAATGGCGGGGGGACTCTACGAGCAGTACTTC. The V gene is TRBV27, the J gene TRBJ2-7; 8 nucleotides align to TRBD2. The CDR3 runs to 15 residues. The V gene's germline CDR1 is MNHEY and CDR2 SMNVEV (reference sequence). J gave up 3 bases and V 2 bases, and 6 bases lay outside the gene matches.

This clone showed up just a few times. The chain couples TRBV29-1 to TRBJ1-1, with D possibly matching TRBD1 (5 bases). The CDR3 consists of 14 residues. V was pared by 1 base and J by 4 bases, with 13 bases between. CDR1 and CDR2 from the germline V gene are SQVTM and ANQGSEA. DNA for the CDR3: TGCAGCGTTGAAGTCCAGGGTAGATTCACTGAAGCTTTCTTT. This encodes CSVEVQGRFTEAFF.

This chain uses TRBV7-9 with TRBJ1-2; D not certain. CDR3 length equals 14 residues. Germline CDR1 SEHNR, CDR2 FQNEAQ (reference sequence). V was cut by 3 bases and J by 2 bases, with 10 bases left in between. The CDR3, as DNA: TGTGCCAGCAGCTTTAGAGGGTACAACTATGGCTACACCTTC. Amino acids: CASSFRGYNYGYTF. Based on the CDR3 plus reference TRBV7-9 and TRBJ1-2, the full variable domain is DTGVSQNPRHKITKRGQNVTFRCDPISEHNRLYWYRQTLGQGPEFLTYFQNEAQLEKSRLLSDRFSAERPKGSFSTLEIQRTEQGDSAMYLCASSFRGYNYGYTFGSGTRLTVV.

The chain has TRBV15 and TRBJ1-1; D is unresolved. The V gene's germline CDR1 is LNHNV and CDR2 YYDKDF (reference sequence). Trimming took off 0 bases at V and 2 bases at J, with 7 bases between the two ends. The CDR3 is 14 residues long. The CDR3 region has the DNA TGTGCCACCAGCAGAGATGTAAGCAACACTGAAGCTTTCTTT. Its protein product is CATSRDVSNTEAFF.

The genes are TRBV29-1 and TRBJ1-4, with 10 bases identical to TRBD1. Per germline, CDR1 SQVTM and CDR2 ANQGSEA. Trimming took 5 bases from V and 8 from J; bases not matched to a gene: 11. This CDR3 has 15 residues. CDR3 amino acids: CSVLRGTGAGEKLFF. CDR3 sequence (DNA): TGCAGCGTTCTCCGAGGGACAGGGGCAGGAGAAAAACTGTTTTTT.

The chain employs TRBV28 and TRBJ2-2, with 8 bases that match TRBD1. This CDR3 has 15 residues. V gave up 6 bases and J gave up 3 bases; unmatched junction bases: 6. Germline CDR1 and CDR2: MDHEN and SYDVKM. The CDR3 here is CASRQGDRDTGELFF. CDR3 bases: TGTGCCAGCAGACAGGGGGATAGGGACACCGGGGAGCTGTTTTTT.

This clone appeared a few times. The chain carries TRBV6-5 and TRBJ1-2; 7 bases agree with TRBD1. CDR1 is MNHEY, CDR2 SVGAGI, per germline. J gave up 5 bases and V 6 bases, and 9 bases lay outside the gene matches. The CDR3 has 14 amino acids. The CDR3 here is CASRRGQVTYGYTF. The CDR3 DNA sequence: TGTGCCAGCAGACGAGGACAGGTCACATATGGCTACACCTTC.

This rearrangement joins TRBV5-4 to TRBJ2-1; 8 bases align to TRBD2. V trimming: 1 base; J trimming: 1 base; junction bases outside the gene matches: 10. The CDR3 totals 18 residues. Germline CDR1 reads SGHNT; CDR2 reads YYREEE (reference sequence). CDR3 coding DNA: TGTGCCAGCAGCTTGAGGTTGGGTGTAGCGGGATCCTACAATGAGCAGTTCTTC. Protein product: CASSLRLGVAGSYNEQFF.

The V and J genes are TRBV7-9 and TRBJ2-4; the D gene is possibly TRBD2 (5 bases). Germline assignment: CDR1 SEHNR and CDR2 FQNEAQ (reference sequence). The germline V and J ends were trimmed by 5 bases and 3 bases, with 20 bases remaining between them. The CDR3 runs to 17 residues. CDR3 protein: CASSPRLDPSSKNIQYF. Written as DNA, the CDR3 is TGTGCCAGCAGCCCCAGATTGGACCCTAGCAGCAAAAACATTCAGTACTTC. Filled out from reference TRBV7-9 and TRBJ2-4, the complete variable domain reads DTGVSQNPRHKITKRGQNVTFRCDPISEHNRLYWYRQTLGQGPEFLTYFQNEAQLEKSRLLSDRFSAERPKGSFSTLEIQRTEQGDSAMYLCASSPRLDPSSKNIQYFGAGTRLSVL.

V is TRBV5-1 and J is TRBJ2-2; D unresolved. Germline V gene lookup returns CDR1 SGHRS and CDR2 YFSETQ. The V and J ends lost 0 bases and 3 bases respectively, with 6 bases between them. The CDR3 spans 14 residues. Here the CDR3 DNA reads TGCGCCAGCAGCTTGGAGAGTCACACCGGGGAGCTGTTTTTT. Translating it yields CASSLESHTGELFF.

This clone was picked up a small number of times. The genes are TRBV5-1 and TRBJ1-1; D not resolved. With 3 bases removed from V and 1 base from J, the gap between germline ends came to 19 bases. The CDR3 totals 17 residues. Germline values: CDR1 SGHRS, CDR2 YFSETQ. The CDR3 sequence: CASSSKGPRRENTEAFF. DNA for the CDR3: TGCGCCAGCAGCTCCAAAGGGCCCCGGAGGGAGAACACTGAAGCTTTCTTT.

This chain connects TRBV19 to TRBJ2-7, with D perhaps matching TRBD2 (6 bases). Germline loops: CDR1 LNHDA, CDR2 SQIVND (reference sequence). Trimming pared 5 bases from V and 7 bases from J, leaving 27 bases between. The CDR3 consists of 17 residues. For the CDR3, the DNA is TGTGCCAGTAGTCTCCTACAGCCGGGGGTGGGCCCGTTGGAGCAGTACTTC. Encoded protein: CASSLLQPGVGPLEQYF.

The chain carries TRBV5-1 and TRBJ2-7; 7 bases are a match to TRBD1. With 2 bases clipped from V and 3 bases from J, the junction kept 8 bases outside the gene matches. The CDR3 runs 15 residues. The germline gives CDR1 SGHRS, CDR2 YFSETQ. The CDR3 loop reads CASSFPTGFGYEQYF. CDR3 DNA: TGCGCCAGCAGCTTCCCGACAGGGTTTGGCTACGAGCAGTACTTC.

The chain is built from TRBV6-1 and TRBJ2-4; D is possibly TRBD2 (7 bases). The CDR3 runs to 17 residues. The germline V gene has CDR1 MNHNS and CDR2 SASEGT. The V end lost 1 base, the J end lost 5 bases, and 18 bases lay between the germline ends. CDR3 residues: CASSEDPPGAGENIQYF. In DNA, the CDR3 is TGTGCCAGCAGTGAAGACCCCCCGGGGGCGGGGGAAAACATTCAGTACTTC.

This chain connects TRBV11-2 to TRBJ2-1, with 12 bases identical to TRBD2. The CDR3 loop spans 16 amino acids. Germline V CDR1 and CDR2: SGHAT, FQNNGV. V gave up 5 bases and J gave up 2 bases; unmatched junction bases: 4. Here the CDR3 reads CASSGTSGPPYNEQFF. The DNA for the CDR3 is TGTGCCAGCAGCGGGACTAGCGGGCCCCCCTACAATGAGCAGTTCTTC.

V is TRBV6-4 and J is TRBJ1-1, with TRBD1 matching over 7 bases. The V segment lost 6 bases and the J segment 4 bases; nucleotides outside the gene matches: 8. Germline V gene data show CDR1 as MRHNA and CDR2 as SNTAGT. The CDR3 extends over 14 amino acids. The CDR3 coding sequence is TGTGCCAGCAGGGCGGACAGGCAGGGCACTGAAGCTTTCTTT. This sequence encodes CASRADRQGTEAFF.

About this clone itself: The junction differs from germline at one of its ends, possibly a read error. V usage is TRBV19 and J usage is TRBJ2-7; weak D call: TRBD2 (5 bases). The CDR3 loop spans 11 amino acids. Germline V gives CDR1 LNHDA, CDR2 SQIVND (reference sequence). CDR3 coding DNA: TGTGTCAGTAGAGCGCGGGACGAGCAGTACTTC. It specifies CVSRARDEQYF.

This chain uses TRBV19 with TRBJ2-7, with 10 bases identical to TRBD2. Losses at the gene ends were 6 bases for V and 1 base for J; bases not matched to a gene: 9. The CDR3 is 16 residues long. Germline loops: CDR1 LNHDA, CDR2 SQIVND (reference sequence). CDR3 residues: CASSSGSGGLSYEQYF. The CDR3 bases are TGTGCCAGTAGCTCGGGTAGCGGGGGGCTATCCTACGAGCAGTACTTC.

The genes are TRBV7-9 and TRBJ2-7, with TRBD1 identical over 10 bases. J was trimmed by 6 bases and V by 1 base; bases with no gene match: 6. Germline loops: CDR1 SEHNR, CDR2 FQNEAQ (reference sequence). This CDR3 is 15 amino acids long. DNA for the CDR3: TGTGCCAGCAGCTTAGGAGGGACAGGGGCGGGCGAGCAGTACTTC. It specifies CASSLGGTGAGEQYF.

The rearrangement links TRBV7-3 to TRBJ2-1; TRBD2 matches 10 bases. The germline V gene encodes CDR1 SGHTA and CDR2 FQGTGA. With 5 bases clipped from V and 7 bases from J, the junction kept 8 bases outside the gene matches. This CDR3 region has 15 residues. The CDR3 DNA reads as TGTGCCAGCAGCGTAGCGGGGGGTATCTTTAATGAGCAGTTCTTC. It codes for CASSVAGGIFNEQFF.

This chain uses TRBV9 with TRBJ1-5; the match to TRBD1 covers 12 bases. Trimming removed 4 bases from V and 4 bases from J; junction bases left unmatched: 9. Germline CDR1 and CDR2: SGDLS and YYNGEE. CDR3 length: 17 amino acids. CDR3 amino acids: CASSPGAGQGANQPQHF. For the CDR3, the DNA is TGTGCCAGCAGCCCTGGAGCGGGACAGGGGGCTAATCAGCCCCAGCATTTT.

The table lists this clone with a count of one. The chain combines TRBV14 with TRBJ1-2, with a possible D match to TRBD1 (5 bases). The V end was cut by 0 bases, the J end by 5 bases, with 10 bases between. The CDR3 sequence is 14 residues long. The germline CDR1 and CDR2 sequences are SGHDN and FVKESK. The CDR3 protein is CASSQDPGWYGYTF. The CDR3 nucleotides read TGTGCCAGCAGCCAAGACCCAGGGTGGTATGGCTACACCTTC.

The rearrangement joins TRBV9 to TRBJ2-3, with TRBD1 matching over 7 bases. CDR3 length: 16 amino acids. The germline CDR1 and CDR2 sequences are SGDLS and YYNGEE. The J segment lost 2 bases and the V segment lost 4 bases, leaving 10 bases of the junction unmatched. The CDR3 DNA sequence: TGTGCCAGCAGCCTAATGACAGGGAGTATCACAGATACGCAGTATTTT. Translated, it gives CASSLMTGSITDTQYF.

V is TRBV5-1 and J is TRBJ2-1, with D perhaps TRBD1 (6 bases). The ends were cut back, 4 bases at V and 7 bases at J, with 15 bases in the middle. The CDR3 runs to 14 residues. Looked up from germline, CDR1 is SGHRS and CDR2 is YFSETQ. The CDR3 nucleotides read TGCGCCAGCAGCCCCCCAACCCAGGGGAATGAGCAGTTCTTC. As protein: CASSPPTQGNEQFF.

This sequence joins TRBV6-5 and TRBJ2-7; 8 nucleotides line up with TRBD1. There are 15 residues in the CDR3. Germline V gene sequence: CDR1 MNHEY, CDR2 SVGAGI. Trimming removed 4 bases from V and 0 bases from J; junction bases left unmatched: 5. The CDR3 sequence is CASSCPTGASYEQYF. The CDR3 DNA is TGTGCCAGCAGTTGCCCGACAGGGGCCTCCTACGAGCAGTACTTC.

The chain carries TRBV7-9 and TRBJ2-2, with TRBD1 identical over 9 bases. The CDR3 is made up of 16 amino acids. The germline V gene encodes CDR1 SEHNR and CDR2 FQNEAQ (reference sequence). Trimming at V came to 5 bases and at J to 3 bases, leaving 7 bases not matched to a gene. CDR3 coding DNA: TGTGCCAGCAGCCTACCGGGACAGGGACACACCGGGGAGCTGTTTTTT. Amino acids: CASSLPGQGHTGELFF.

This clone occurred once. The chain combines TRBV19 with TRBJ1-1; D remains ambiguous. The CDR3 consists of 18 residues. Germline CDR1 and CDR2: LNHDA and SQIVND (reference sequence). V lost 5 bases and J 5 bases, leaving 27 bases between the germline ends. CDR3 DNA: TGTGCCAGTAGTCGTGGAACTGTGGCTCCCCGGGTGCGGACTGAAGCTTTCTTT. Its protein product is CASSRGTVAPRVRTEAFF.

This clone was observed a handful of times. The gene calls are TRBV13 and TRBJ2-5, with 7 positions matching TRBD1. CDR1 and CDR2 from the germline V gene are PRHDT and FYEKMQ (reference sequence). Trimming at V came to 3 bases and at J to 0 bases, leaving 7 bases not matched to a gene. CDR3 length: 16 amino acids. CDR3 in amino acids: CASSFGEDRDQETQYF. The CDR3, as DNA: TGTGCCAGCAGCTTCGGAGAAGACAGGGACCAAGAGACCCAGTACTTC.

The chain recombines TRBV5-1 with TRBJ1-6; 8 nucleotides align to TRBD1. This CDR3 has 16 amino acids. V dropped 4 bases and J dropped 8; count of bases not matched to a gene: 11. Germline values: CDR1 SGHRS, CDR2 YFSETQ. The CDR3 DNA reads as TGCGCCAGCAGCCACGGACAGGGTGATTCGGATTCACCCCTCCACTTT. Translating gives CASSHGQGDSDSPLHF. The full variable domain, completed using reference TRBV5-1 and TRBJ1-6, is KAGVTQTPRYLIKTRGQQVTLSCSPISGHRSVSWYQQTPGQGLQFLFEYFSETQRNKGNFPGRFSGRQFSNSRSEMNVSTLELGDSALYLCASSHGQGDSDSPLHFGNGTRLTVT.

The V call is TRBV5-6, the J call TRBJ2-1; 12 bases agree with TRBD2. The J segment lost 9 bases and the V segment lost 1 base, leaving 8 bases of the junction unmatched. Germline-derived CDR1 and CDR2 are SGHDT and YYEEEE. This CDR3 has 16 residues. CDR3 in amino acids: CASSLSPSGGAGEQFF. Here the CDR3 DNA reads TGTGCCAGCAGCTTGTCGCCTAGCGGGGGGGCAGGTGAGCAGTTCTTC.